These 5 T cell receptor beta chains originate from one sample sequenced in a study of T cell responses to AZD1222 COVID-19 vaccine. Measured with immunoSEQ multiplex PCR; TCRdb has only the in-frame clones, and not every one. This table holds about 150,000 clones, about 92% found once. Sequencing was performed on peripheral blood, taken 28 days after the second AZD1222 dose. The source of these receptors is an adult who received the AZD1222 COVID-19 vaccine.

The chain carries TRBV19 and TRBJ1-5; no clear D gene. The germline gives CDR1 LNHDA, CDR2 SQIVND (reference sequence). This CDR3 is 12 amino acids long. With 7 bases removed from V and 6 bases from J, the gap between germline ends came to 10 bases. Here the CDR3 DNA reads TGTGCCAGTACGGCCCCCGGTCAGCCCCAGCATTTT. The encoded protein is CASTAPGQPQHF.

This chain connects TRBV7-3 to TRBJ2-7; D remains unclear. CDR3 length: 13 residues. Germline V gives CDR1 SGHTA, CDR2 FQGTGA. The V end lost 2 bases, the J end lost 5 bases, and 10 bases lay between the germline ends. CDR3 protein: CASSLDPLDEQYF. CDR3 in DNA: TGTGCCAGCAGCTTAGACCCTCTAGACGAGCAGTACTTC.

The chain couples TRBV5-1 to TRBJ2-1; no clear D. CDR3 size: 14 residues. CDR1 is SGHRS, CDR2 YFSETQ, per germline. V was trimmed by 0 bases and J by 4 bases, leaving 8 bases between them. CDR3: CASSLVAGYNEQFF. CDR3 nucleotide sequence: TGCGCCAGCAGCTTGGTTGCTGGGTACAATGAGCAGTTCTTC. The entire variable domain, with the rest obtained from reference TRBV5-1 and TRBJ2-1, is as follows: KAGVTQTPRYLIKTRGQQVTLSCSPISGHRSVSWYQQTPGQGLQFLFEYFSETQRNKGNFPGRFSGRQFSNSRSEMNVSTLELGDSALYLCASSLVAGYNEQFFGPGTRLTVL.

The rearrangement joins TRBV5-1 to TRBJ2-2; 8 nucleotides match TRBD1. The CDR3 spans 15 residues. Germline trimming cut 4 bases from V and 1 base from J; bases unmatched to any gene: 3. Germline CDR1 and CDR2: SGHRS and YFSETQ. CDR3 nucleotides: TGCGCCAGCAGCCACGGGACAGGGAACACCGGGGAGCTGTTTTTT. Protein product: CASSHGTGNTGELFF.

This chain connects TRBV10-1 to TRBJ2-1, with 7 bases lining up with TRBD2. The trim removed 2 bases at V and 3 bases at J, leaving 4 bases unmatched. Germline V lookup: CDR1 WNHNN, CDR2 SYGVQD (reference sequence). CDR3 length: 15 residues. The CDR3 protein is CASSERAGIYNEQFF. The CDR3 DNA is TGCGCCAGCAGTGAGCGAGCGGGGATCTACAATGAGCAGTTCTTC.